This T cell receptor beta chain was sequenced during a study of vaccination and CD4 T cells after COVID-19 (dated by TCRdb to between 2022 and 2023). About the study as a whole: The convalescent cohort comprised six males and four females, including two Hispanic individuals, seven Caucasians, two Asians and one multiracial person. Participants got two doses of the Pfizer-BioNTech BNT162b2 vaccine (n=8) or two doses of the Moderna mRNA-1273 vaccine (n=2). Post-COVID blood samples were collected from convalescent patients a median of around 96 days after diagnosis, with a range of roughly 30 to 161 days. The time from the second vaccine dose to post-vaccine blood sampling had a median of roughly 77 days and ranged from roughly 13 to 241 days. The cultures were stimulated with overlapping spike peptide pools from SARS-CoV-2 and from the common cold coronaviruses HCoV-NL63, HCoV-OC43 and HCoV-229E. Control cultures used a CEFX viral epitope pool as positive control, an HIV-1 Nef peptide pool as negative control, or no peptide. The spike-specific CD4+ TCR repertoire was compared before and after mRNA vaccination in fewer than eleven COVID-19 convalescent patients and a few infection-naive healthy vaccine recipients. Memory CD4+ T cell crossreactivity between SARS-CoV-2 and common cold coronavirus spike proteins was assessed at the TCR clonotype level in an earlier paper using these donors.

According to the study, the label for this sample's treatment or condition signals: approximately nine-day PBMC culture with coronavirus spike peptide pools or control peptides (ViraFEST assay). CD4+ T cells from unexposed donors were collected before the COVID-19 pandemic (2011-2018). The ViraFEST assay was used in the study, in which antigen-specific T cells were expanded with peptide pools and expanded clonotypes were subsequently identified by TCR sequencing. PBMCs were cultured at under 2.5 million per well in IMDM supplemented with roughly 5% human AB serum and 9.5 to 10 IU/ml IL-2, with 9.5 to 10 ug/ml peptide pools added. Half of the culture medium was replaced with fresh IL-2-containing medium on days 3 and 7. After 10 days of culture, CD4+ T cells were isolated by negative selection with the EasySep CD4+ T cell isolation kit. As cell number allowed, CD4+ T cells from unexposed donors were tested for reactivity to SARS-CoV-2 S and N and to four common cold coronavirus spike pools. PBMCs were separated from whole blood using Ficoll-Paque Plus gradient centrifugation and then either used fresh or cryopreserved at -140C. Each culture condition was generally run in triplicate wells. The leukapheresis product for the unexposed donors was obtained through commercial purchase.

This clonotype turned up a few times. The specificity of this receptor is unknown. No base qualities exist here, and no much larger clone lies one base off it. General study outcomes and caveats: The median number of SARS-CoV-2-reactive clonotypes rose from 20 to 25 after infection to 35 to 45 after vaccination, but the change was not significant. Of the vaccine-specific clones in convalescent patients, 304 of 307, or nearly all, reacted only to SARS-CoV-2 spike and did not cross-react with common cold coronaviruses. The study included relatively few convalescent patients and did not analyze early timepoints after natural infection. In convalescent patients, a median 86.3% of post-vaccine SARS-CoV-2-reactive clones were detected only after vaccination, and vaccine-specific priming was suggested by this finding.

V and J are truncated by 0 bases and 4 bases respectively, leaving an intervening sequence of 10 bases. The germline V gene specifies MNHEY as CDR1 and SVGAGI as CDR2. From the cysteine up to the phenylalanine, the CDR3 has a length of 15 residues. Only the CDR3 part of the read is kept: 45 bases, read in frame from the first base. Receptor amplification or capture employed PCR. DNA from cultured CD4+ T cells was subjected to TCR sequencing with the Oncomine TCR Beta short-read assay at the Johns Hopkins FTIC core. The QIAamp micro DNA kit was used to extract genomic DNA from the cultured CD4+ T cells. Oncomine TCR Beta libraries made from cultured CD4+ T cells were pooled using unique dual indexes and sequenced on an Illumina iSeq 100. The authors processed their data as follows. Non-productive sequences were removed, and CDR3s not starting with C, not ending with F or W, or shorter than 7 amino acids were discarded. Antigen-specific clonotypes were identified with the MANAFEST web application by comparing peptide-stimulated wells with reference and other culture wells. For a clone to be called positive, the clone needed an FDR below 0.05, an odds ratio above 5, and a productive frequency above 0.1% in at least two of three replicate wells. A clonotype was classed as cross-reactive if the clonotype showed significant expansion both in SARS-CoV-2 spike wells and in at least one common cold coronavirus spike condition. Levenshtein distances (stringdist) and unrooted phylogenetic trees (ape) in R version 3.6.1 were used to assess CDR3 homology. TCRdb trimmed the raw reads at Q25, called clones with MiXCR and kept productive beta chains. Every distinct CDR3 protein forms one entry, paired with its most common genes and DNA. TCRdb's processing, not the authors' own work, is the source of the V and J calls. In this sample the table shows about 6,900 distinct CDR3 sequences, about 29% of which occur a single time. The biggest ten clones account for 33% of the sample.

The sequenced sample consisted of CD4+ T cells from blood, cultured in vitro. The receptor's source is a human donor in good health. The sequence is built from TRBV6-5 and TRBJ1-5; the D gene is unclear. Read as DNA, the sequence is TGTGCCAGCAGTTACTCCGCCGACCTGAATCAGCCCCAGCATTTT. It codes for CASSYSADLNQPQHF.